This entry is about one T cell receptor (beta chain). No antigen is known for it. A junction boundary mismatches the germline segment, possibly from a read error. RNA was extracted from bulk tissue without any cell sorting. The library came from three nested PCR rounds adapted from ARM-PCR protocols. TCRdb used MiXCR to reprocess the multiplex PCR reads, holding one entry per CDR3 protein. The table records roughly 220,000 distinct CDR3 sequences, 60% to 75% of them present only once. The data derive from a study of tumor and adjacent non-tumor tissue in lung cancer. The CDR3 is made up of 18 amino acids. Germline values: CDR1 DFQATT, CDR2 SNEGSKA (reference sequence). Whole-study findings and limits: Patients with more diverse tumor TCRs had worse survival. TCR diversity was significantly greater in tumor than normal lung tissue.

J is TRBJ2-7 and V is TRBV20-1; D is perhaps TRBD2 (5 bases). This clonotype was obtained from a man aged 60 to 69 with non-small cell lung cancer. The sequenced sample was lung tumor tissue. The DNA of the CDR3 is TGCAATGCTAGAGCTGGGATTAGCGAGAGGGCCGGGACCTACGAGCAGTACTTC. Its translation is CNARAGISERAGTYEQYF.